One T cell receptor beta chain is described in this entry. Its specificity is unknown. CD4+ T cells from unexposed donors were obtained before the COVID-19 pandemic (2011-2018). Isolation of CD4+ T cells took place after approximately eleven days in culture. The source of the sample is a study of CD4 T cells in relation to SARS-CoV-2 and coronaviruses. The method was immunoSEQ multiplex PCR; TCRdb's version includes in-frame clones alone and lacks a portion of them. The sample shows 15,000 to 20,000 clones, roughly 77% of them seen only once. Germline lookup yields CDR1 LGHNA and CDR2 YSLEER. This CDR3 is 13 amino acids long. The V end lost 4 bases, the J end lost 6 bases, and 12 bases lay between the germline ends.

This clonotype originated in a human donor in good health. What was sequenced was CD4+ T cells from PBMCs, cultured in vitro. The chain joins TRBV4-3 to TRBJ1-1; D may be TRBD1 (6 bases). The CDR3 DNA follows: TGCGCCAGCAGCCGAGACAGGTCGGCTGAAGCTTTCTTT. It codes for CASSRDRSAEAFF.